One T cell receptor beta chain is described in this entry. Its antigen is currently unknown. These data are taken from a study of post-analysis software for immune sequencing data. Broader study findings: Patients showed TRBV5-6, TRBV5-1 and TRBV20-1 among several TRBV segments more frequent than in controls. Under the F measure, samples that were prepared in one batch clustered strongly together. Compared against controls, patients with multiple sclerosis displayed significantly lower normalized Chao1 diversity.

The V segment lost 4 bases and the J segment 9 bases; nucleotides outside the gene matches: 4. There are 12 residues in the CDR3. The germline V gene has CDR1 SNHLY and CDR2 FYNNEI. TCR beta libraries were prepared from cDNA with unique molecular identifiers. Input of roughly 1 to 11 million T cells yielded 550,000 or so cDNA molecules. A single record per CDR3 protein comes from TCRdb applying MiXCR to the PCR reads. The sample carries about 400,000 distinct CDR3 sequences, around 33% recorded once. Sequenced material: blood. This receptor was identified in a girl aged 5 to 17 with multiple sclerosis. The chain links TRBV2 to TRBJ2-3; 7 nucleotides line up with TRBD1. The CDR3 bases are TGTGCCAGCAGTGTTTTACAGGGGACGCAGTATTTT. This codes for CASSVLQGTQYF.